This T cell receptor beta chain derives from a study of T cell changes during pregnancy in multiple sclerosis. This CDR3 comprises 15 residues. The V end lost 1 base, the J end lost 6 bases, and 15 bases lay between the germline ends. Germline V gene sequence: CDR1 MGHRA, CDR2 YSYEKL. This clone was seen a single time. Sequencing was performed with immunoSEQ multiplex PCR; in TCRdb, only in-frame clones are kept and a portion is missing. The sample contains about 100,000 clones, around 92% of which appear only once. Sequencing was performed on peripheral blood, taken in the third trimester of pregnancy. V gene TRBV4-1 combines with J gene TRBJ1-2; D gene ambiguous. This TCR came from a female donor in good health, enrolled as a control in a pregnancy study. This CDR3 is CASSQAPGRRDGYTF. CDR3 nucleotide sequence: TGCGCCAGCAGCCAAGCTCCCGGGAGGAGGGATGGCTACACCTTC.